These T cell receptor beta chains were read from a single sample in a study of T cell clusters in autoimmune cytopenias. TCRdb reprocessed the multiplex PCR reads, with one entry per CDR3 protein and no DNA. Recorded here are 600 to 800 distinct CDR3 sequences; the top ten clones represent 30%. The same data also contributed to another study, on T cell repertoires in aging, cancer and after chemotherapy.

The sequenced material came from peripheral blood. These receptors all stem from a human donor with chronic lymphocytic leukemia. Both conserved end residues are part of each CDR3. Fields, in order: CDR3 protein, J gene, clone size, V gene. Where a row states a size, it is once, few, many or the class of an expanded clone; other rows omit it.

CASSPTSGGADTQYF TRBJ2-3 large TRBV6-2/TRBV6-3
CASKDGEVVPGELFF TRBJ2-2 medium-sized TRBV2
CATLGYNEQFF TRBJ2-1 - TRBV6-6
CSGRRGGTYEQYF TRBJ2-7 medium-sized TRBV20-1
CASIARQSTDTQYF TRBJ2-3 large TRBV6-1
CASTPRLAGTGELFF TRBJ2-2 - TRBV6-5
CASSSRRVRLQRYGYTF TRBJ1-2 medium-sized TRBV5-6
CASSTFDSGTSYEQYF TRBJ2-7 - TRBV5-1
CASSPLGQGAALYSPLHF TRBJ1-6 - TRBV2
CASSRYGTGEEGYTF TRBJ1-2 - TRBV4-1
CASSPQVSTYEQYF TRBJ2-7 medium-sized TRBV7-2
CASRLAEGQPQHF TRBJ1-5 medium-sized TRBV5-1
CASSETARDRRLGYTF TRBJ1-2 large TRBV6-1
CSAKGLAGLQETQYF TRBJ2-5 medium-sized TRBV20-1
CASSFGPDQPQHF TRBJ1-5 - TRBV7-9
CSARVTGATNEQFF TRBJ2-1 medium-sized TRBV20-1
CASSERRKWFQETQYF TRBJ2-5 - TRBV2
CATESGGLGSPLHF TRBJ1-6 large TRBV15
CASSFQGRDYGYTF TRBJ1-2 large TRBV27
CASTLAGGGANEQFF TRBJ2-1 - TRBV19
CASSYSTLEAYGYTF TRBJ1-2 large TRBV6-2/TRBV6-3
CASSFSVGTEAFF TRBJ1-1 medium-sized TRBV7-2
CASTPGLAGGNEQFF TRBJ2-1 - TRBV19
CASSLGLYRGGNTIYF TRBJ1-3 medium-sized TRBV11-2
CAWSRVQANTDTQYF TRBJ2-3 - TRBV30
CASSYSGDGANVLTF TRBJ2-6 medium-sized TRBV6-5
CASSQDYPSEGAEAFF TRBJ1-1 medium-sized TRBV4-2
CAWSRDSEAFF TRBJ1-1 large TRBV30
CATSRGHLEAFF TRBJ1-1 medium-sized TRBV15
CASGVRNTEAFF TRBJ1-1 medium-sized TRBV5-1
CASSPGQGKTEAFF TRBJ1-1 medium-sized TRBV19
CASRRGGPQTQYF TRBJ2-5 - TRBV6-6
CASSLGWTGSYEQYF TRBJ2-7 medium-sized TRBV7-2
CGTSDATRGSYNEQFF TRBJ2-1 - TRBV24-1